Sequencing of this T cell receptor beta chain was carried out in a study of Graves' ophthalmopathy and Graves' hyperthyroidism. RNA transcripts provided the template for amplifying TCR beta CDR3 regions. First-round RT-PCR with HTBI primers preceded a second-round multiplex PCR. TCRdb re-analysed the multiplex PCR reads in MiXCR, keeping a single row per CDR3 protein. This sample carries 300,000 or so distinct CDR3 sequences, around a sixth of them seen once, and the ten largest clones take 9% to 15%. V lost 0 bases and J 2 bases, leaving 17 bases between the germline ends. This CDR3 has 17 residues. CDR1 and CDR2 (germline): SGHAT, FQNNGV. This clonotype was found many times.

The chain uses TRBV11-2 and TRBJ2-7; D is possibly TRBD2 (6 bases). Sequencing was done on a sample of peripheral blood. This receptor was obtained from an adult man with Graves' ophthalmopathy. The CDR3 nucleotides are TGTGCCAGCAGCTTAGAAGTTCGGGGACTGGCCCCCTACGAGCAGTACTTC. Its protein is CASSLEVRGLAPYEQYF.